Listed here are 27 T cell receptor beta chains from one sample, sequenced in a study of cytomegalovirus exposure and HLA in healthy donors. It was with 60 Vbeta and 13 Jbeta primers that the PCR ran. Generated by immunoSEQ multiplex PCR, the TCRdb table keeps only in-frame clones and is missing some. This sample has roughly 100,000 clones; just over 75% occur once, and the top ten carry about 7.5%. The sample was PBMCs. These receptors originate from a man aged 40-55 years in good health and CMV-seropositive.

A single count supports this clone. The chain carries TRBV10-1 and TRBJ2-3; TRBD2 might be the D (6 bases). CDR1 and CDR2 from the germline V gene are WNHNN and SYGVQD (reference sequence). V lost 5 bases, J lost 4 bases, and 22 bases lay in between. This CDR3 spans 17 amino acids. CDR3 sequence: CASSLRPGGPNPDTQYF. Here the CDR3 DNA reads TGCGCCAGCAGTCTCCGTCCCGGAGGGCCAAACCCAGATACGCAGTATTTT.

The genes are TRBV4-3 and TRBJ2-7; 9 bases align to TRBD1. Germline lookup yields CDR1 LGHNA and CDR2 YSLEER. V shed 4 bases and J 4 bases; nucleotides not matched to a gene: 8. The CDR3 loop spans 15 amino acids. The CDR3 nucleotides read TGCGCCAGCAGCCCGGGGACAGGGCGAAGGTACGAGCAGTACTTC. Encoded protein: CASSPGTGRRYEQYF.

The rearrangement links TRBV11-3 to TRBJ2-1; the match to TRBD2 covers 10 bases. Losses at the gene ends were 1 base for V and 1 base for J; bases not matched to a gene: 4. In germline, CDR1 is SGHNT, CDR2 YENEEA. The CDR3 covers 17 residues. CDR3 DNA: TGTGCCAGCAGCTTAGTAGCGGGAGGCGGGTCCTACAATGAGCAGTTCTTC. Translated, it gives CASSLVAGGGSYNEQFF.

This chain uses TRBV5-1 with TRBJ2-7; 7 nucleotides line up with TRBD1. CDR1 is SGHRS and CDR2 is YFSETQ in the germline V gene. The CDR3 contains 14 residues. V trimming: 5 bases; J trimming: 2 bases; junction bases outside the gene matches: 7. The CDR3 protein is CASSMVQGAYEQYF. The CDR3 bases are TGCGCCAGCAGTATGGTGCAGGGGGCCTACGAGCAGTACTTC.

The chain joins TRBV4-2 to TRBJ2-1; 8 bases match TRBD1. The CDR3 is 17 residues long. The J segment lost 4 bases and the V segment lost 4 bases, leaving 12 bases of the junction unmatched. Germline CDR1 is LGHNA and CDR2 is YNFKEQ. In DNA form, the CDR3 reads TGTGCCAGCAGCCTGGACAGGGCTCGGGCGGGGTACAATGAGCAGTTCTTC. This encodes CASSLDRARAGYNEQFF.

V and J are TRBV7-6 and TRBJ1-4; 8 bases line up with TRBD1. This CDR3 is 14 amino acids long. Per the germline V gene, CDR1 is SGHVS and CDR2 is FNYEAQ. V lost 5 bases and J lost 3; bases outside the gene matches: 2. CDR3 coding DNA: TGTGCCAGCAGCAGGACAGGGTCTAATGAAAAACTGTTTTTT. It translates to CASSRTGSNEKLFF.

The genes are TRBV6-1 and TRBJ1-5; weak D call: TRBD1 (6 bases). The V and J ends lost 7 bases and 1 base respectively, with 8 bases between them. Per the germline V gene, CDR1 is MNHNS and CDR2 is SASEGT. The CDR3 runs 13 residues. The CDR3 DNA is TGTGCCAGCAAGGGGGGGAGCAATCAGCCCCAGCATTTT. Protein: CASKGGSNQPQHF.

The chain is built from TRBV28 and TRBJ1-1, with 8 bases identical to TRBD1. Germline V gene data show CDR1 as MDHEN and CDR2 as SYDVKM. J gave up 5 bases and V 10 bases, and 3 bases lay outside the gene matches. The CDR3 contains 11 residues. Written as DNA, the CDR3 is TGTGCCATCAGGGGGCAAACTGAAGCTTTCTTT. Protein product: CAIRGQTEAFF.

V gene TRBV11-3 combines with J gene TRBJ2-1, with D perhaps TRBD2 (6 bases). The V gene lost 5 bases and the J gene lost 0 bases, with 17 bases spanning the gap. The CDR3 runs to 17 residues. Germline-derived CDR1 and CDR2 are SGHNT and YENEEA. The CDR3 region has the DNA TGTGCCAGCAGCCCCCCCCGGCGGGACGGCTCCTACAATGAGCAGTTCTTC. Its protein is CASSPPRRDGSYNEQFF.

This chain joins TRBV27 and TRBJ2-3, with D possibly being TRBD2 (5 bases). The CDR3 is made up of 17 amino acids. Trimming left V 2 bases short and J 2 bases short, with 17 bases between. Per germline, CDR1 MNHEY and CDR2 SMNVEV (reference sequence). As DNA, the CDR3 is TGTGCCAGCAGTTTAGTCTTCCGGGAACACGCCACAGATACGCAGTATTTT. It specifies CASSLVFREHATDTQYF.

The chain joins TRBV27 to TRBJ1-1; TRBD1 agrees at 8 bases. CDR1 is MNHEY, CDR2 SMNVEV, per germline (reference sequence). The CDR3 loop spans 15 amino acids. The V segment lost 6 bases and the J segment 6 bases; nucleotides outside the gene matches: 12. The CDR3 loop reads CASSPQDRTGPEAFF. The CDR3 bases are TGTGCCAGCAGCCCCCAGGACCGGACAGGGCCTGAAGCTTTCTTT.

This rearrangement joins TRBV9 to TRBJ2-2, with a tentative D call TRBD1 (5 bases). CDR3 length: 15 residues. Trimming left V 1 base short and J 5 bases short, with 12 bases between. In germline, CDR1 is SGDLS, CDR2 YYNGEE. CDR3 sequence reads: CASSVSRGLTGELFF. The CDR3 DNA is TGTGCCAGCAGCGTATCTAGGGGATTAACCGGGGAGCTGTTTTTT.

This clone was detected once. The CDR3 region is CASSLSLAGQETQYF. CDR3 coding DNA: TGTGCCAGCAGTTTATCACTAGCGGGGCAAGAGACCCAGTACTTC. The V call is TRBV28, the J call TRBJ2-5; 10 nucleotides agree with TRBD2. Germline trimming cut 1 base from V and 2 bases from J; bases unmatched to any gene: 1. The germline V gene encodes CDR1 MDHEN and CDR2 SYDVKM. This CDR3 is 15 amino acids long.

The CDR3 loop reads CASSLVGSPYEQYF. The CDR3 coding sequence is TGTGCCAGCAGCTTGGTAGGGAGCCCCTACGAGCAGTACTTC. V is TRBV5-5 and J is TRBJ2-7; D is perhaps TRBD2 (5 bases). V lost 0 bases, J lost 2 bases, and 9 bases lay in between. Germline V CDR1 and CDR2: SGHKS, YYEKEE (reference sequence). CDR3 size: 14 residues. Supplemented by reference TRBV5-5 and TRBJ2-7, the full variable domain reads DAGVTQSPTHLIKTRGQQVTLRCSPISGHKSVSWYQQVLGQGPQFIFQYYEKEERGRGNFPDRFSARQFPNYSSELNVNALLLGDSALYLCASSLVGSPYEQYFGPGTRLTVT.

The chain employs TRBV7-9 and TRBJ1-3; D is unresolved. The CDR3 spans 17 residues. Germline loops: CDR1 SEHNR, CDR2 FQNEAQ (reference sequence). Deletions cut 5 bases from V and 5 bases from J, with 22 bases between. DNA of the CDR3: TGTGCCAGCAGCCAACTATACTTCTCCTCCCGGAGAAACACCATATATTTT. This codes for CASSQLYFSSRRNTIYF.

This clone occurred a few times. The rearrangement links TRBV5-6 to TRBJ1-2; 7 bases agree with TRBD1. Germline V gene data show CDR1 as SGHDT and CDR2 as YYEEEE. The V gene end was trimmed by 4 bases and the J gene end by 10 bases; junction bases not matched to a gene: 13. This CDR3 is built from 14 residues. The CDR3 loop reads CASSQTGAAPNYTF. The CDR3 DNA reads TGTGCCAGCAGCCAAACAGGGGCCGCCCCCAACTACACCTTC.

The chain combines TRBV2 with TRBJ2-4; tentatively, D is TRBD2 (6 bases). This CDR3 region has 13 residues. The ends were cut back, 6 bases at V and 12 bases at J, with 18 bases in the middle. Germline V lookup: CDR1 SNHLY, CDR2 FYNNEI. CDR3: CASRRGVQDSQYF. The CDR3 DNA sequence: TGTGCCAGCAGGCGGGGCGTACAGGATAGTCAGTACTTC.

This chain uses TRBV4-2 with TRBJ2-3; D is possibly TRBD2 (6 bases). Germline values: CDR1 LGHNA, CDR2 YNFKEQ. V lost 0 bases to trimming and J lost 8 bases, with 21 bases between them. The CDR3 covers 17 residues. The chain's CDR3 is CASSQERAVGGYGTQYF. Written as DNA, the CDR3 is TGTGCCAGCAGCCAAGAACGGGCAGTTGGGGGGTACGGTACGCAGTATTTT.

V usage is TRBV25-1 and J usage is TRBJ1-2, with TRBD1 matching 8 bases. The CDR3 spans 14 residues. CDR1 MGHDK and CDR2 SYGVNS come from the germline V gene. After removal of 5 bases from V and 4 bases from J, the junction contained 6 bases not matched to a gene. In nucleotides, the CDR3 is TGTGCCAGCAGTTTCGCAGGGGGCACCTATGGCTACACCTTC. Translating it yields CASSFAGGTYGYTF.

The J gene is TRBJ2-2, the V gene TRBV14, with TRBD1 matching over 7 bases. Trimming took 4 bases from V and 5 from J; bases not matched to a gene: 10. This CDR3 region has 16 residues. Germline V lookup: CDR1 SGHDN, CDR2 FVKESK. The CDR3 protein is CASSLRGTDLTGELFF. CDR3 sequence (DNA): TGTGCCAGCAGCCTCAGGGGGACAGATTTGACCGGGGAGCTGTTTTTT.

Turning to this clone: The sample contains more than one DNA sequence encoding this CDR3. This chain links TRBV19 with TRBJ2-1, with TRBD2 identical over 11 bases. CDR3 size: 15 residues. The ends lost 1 base at V and 6 bases at J; junction bases unmatched: 2. Germline CDR1 is LNHDA and CDR2 is SQIVND (reference sequence). The CDR3 here is CASSIGLAGGNEQFF. The CDR3, as DNA: TGTGCCAGTAGTATAGGGCTAGCGGGAGGCAATGAGCAGTTCTTC.

The gene calls are TRBV7-9 and TRBJ1-1, with 12 nucleotides matching TRBD1. Germline V gene sequence: CDR1 SEHNR, CDR2 FQNEAQ (reference sequence). Trimming cost V 5 bases and J 6 bases; bases outside gene matches: 13. This CDR3 spans 17 amino acids. The CDR3 DNA follows: TGTGCCAGCAGCCCTCCCGGGACAGGGGGCGCGGGCCCTGAAGCTTTCTTT. Its translation is CASSPPGTGGAGPEAFF.

This chain joins TRBV30 and TRBJ2-7; 8 nucleotides match TRBD1. CDR3 size: 12 residues. Losses at the gene ends were 8 bases for V and 4 bases for J; bases not matched to a gene: 7. From germline, CDR1 is GTSNPN and CDR2 SVGIG (reference sequence). The CDR3 loop reads CAGSGTGYEQYF. CDR3 bases: TGTGCCGGATCCGGGACAGGATACGAGCAGTACTTC.

J is TRBJ2-5 and V is TRBV21-1; TRBD2 is the table's D call and was not checked against the DNA. TRBV21-1 is deemed a pseudogene. This CDR3 contains 17 residues. CDR3 nucleotide sequence: TGTGCCAGCAGCTTTACTCAGAGGGAACGGGGCCAAGAGACCCAGTACTTC. It yields the protein CASSFTQRERGQETQYF.

The rearrangement uses TRBV4-3 and TRBJ2-2, with 7 bases aligning to TRBD2. The CDR3 has 14 residues. Trimming cost V 4 bases and J 5 bases; bases outside gene matches: 4. The germline gives CDR1 LGHNA, CDR2 YSLEER. The CDR3 nucleotides are TGCGCCAGCAGCCCCGCCGGGGGGACCGGGGAGCTGTTTTTT. Translated: CASSPAGGTGELFF.

The chain employs TRBV5-6 and TRBJ2-1, with D possibly being TRBD2 (6 bases). V was clipped by 0 bases and J by 3 bases, with 16 bases between them. CDR3 length: 17 amino acids. The germline V gene encodes CDR1 SGHDT and CDR2 YYEEEE. CDR3 nucleotides: TGTGCCAGCAGCTTGGTTCGGATAGCGGTGGACTACAATGAGCAGTTCTTC. Its translation is CASSLVRIAVDYNEQFF.

This clone was found a few times. V is TRBV9 and J is TRBJ2-3, with 10 bases matching TRBD2. V lost 4 bases, J lost 5 bases, and 10 bases stayed unmatched. The germline gives CDR1 SGDLS, CDR2 YYNGEE. The CDR3 contains 16 residues. CDR3 in amino acids: CASSNRAGGPEDTQYF. The DNA for the CDR3 is TGTGCCAGCAGCAATCGAGCGGGAGGGCCTGAAGATACGCAGTATTTT.